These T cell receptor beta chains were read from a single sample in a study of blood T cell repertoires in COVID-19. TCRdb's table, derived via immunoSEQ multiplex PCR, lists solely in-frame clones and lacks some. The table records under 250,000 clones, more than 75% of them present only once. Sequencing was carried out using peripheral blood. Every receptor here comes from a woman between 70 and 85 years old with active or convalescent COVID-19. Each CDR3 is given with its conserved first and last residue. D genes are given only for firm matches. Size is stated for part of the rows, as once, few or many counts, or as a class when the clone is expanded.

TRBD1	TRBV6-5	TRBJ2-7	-	CASRRQGGTYEQYF	TGTGCCAGCAGAAGACAGGGGGGAACCTACGAGCAGTACTTC
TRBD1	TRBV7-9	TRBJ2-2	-	CASSPQTGANTGELFF	TGTGCCAGCAGCCCTCAGACAGGGGCGAACACCGGGGAGCTGTTTTTT
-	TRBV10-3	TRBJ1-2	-	CAITELSSRRGDGYTF	TGTGCCATAACGGAGTTATCCTCCCGCCGGGGGGATGGCTACACCTTC
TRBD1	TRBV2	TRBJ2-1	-	CAKDPQGESYNEQFF	TGTGCCAAGGACCCCCAGGGGGAGTCCTACAATGAGCAGTTCTTC
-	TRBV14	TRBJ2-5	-	CASSQDRGETQYF	TGTGCCAGCAGCCAAGACAGGGGAGAGACCCAGTACTTC
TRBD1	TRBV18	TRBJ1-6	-	CASSPQGAPDSPLHF	TGTGCCAGCTCACCTCAGGGGGCGCCGGATTCACCCCTCCACTTT
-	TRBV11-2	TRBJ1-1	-	CASSHRDTEAFF	TGTGCCAGCAGTCATCGGGACACTGAAGCTTTCTTT
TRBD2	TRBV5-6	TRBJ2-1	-	CASSLGSGGNEQFF	TGTGCCAGCAGCTTGGGCTCGGGAGGGAATGAGCAGTTCTTC
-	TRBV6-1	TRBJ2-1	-	CASSENGGHYNEQFF	TGTGCCAGCAGTGAGAACGGGGGGCACTACAATGAGCAGTTCTTC
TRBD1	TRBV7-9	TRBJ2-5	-	CASSLDRTGAIWQETQYF	TGTGCCAGCAGCTTAGATCGGACAGGGGCTATCTGGCAAGAGACCCAGTACTTC
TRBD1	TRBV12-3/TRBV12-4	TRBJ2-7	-	CASTSFQGAEQYF	TGTGCCAGCACCTCATTCCAGGGGGCAGAGCAGTACTTC
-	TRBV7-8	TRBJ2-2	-	CASSPQGNTGELFF	TGTGCCAGCAGCCCCCAGGGGAACACCGGGGAGCTGTTTTTT
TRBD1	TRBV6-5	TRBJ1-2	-	CASSLLGQGKEGYTF	TGTGCCAGCAGTTTACTAGGACAGGGAAAAGAGGGCTACACCTTC
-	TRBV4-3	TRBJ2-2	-	CASSQDTGTGELFF	TGCGCCAGCAGCCAAGATACCGGCACCGGGGAGCTGTTTTTT
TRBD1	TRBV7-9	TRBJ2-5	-	CASSSDRVRKETQYF	TGTGCCAGCAGCTCCGACAGGGTTCGGAAAGAGACCCAGTACTTC
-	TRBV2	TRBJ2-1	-	CASSLGGASYNEQFF	TGTGCCAGCAGCTTAGGGGGGGCTTCCTACAATGAGCAGTTCTTC
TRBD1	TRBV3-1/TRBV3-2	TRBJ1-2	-	CASSQVLTGANYGYTF	TGTGCCAGCAGCCAAGTACTCACAGGGGCTAACTATGGCTACACCTTC
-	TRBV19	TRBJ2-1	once	CASSTGGSNNEQFF	TGTGCCAGTAGTACGGGGGGCTCTAACAATGAGCAGTTCTTC
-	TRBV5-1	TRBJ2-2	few	CASSAGWELFF	TGCGCCAGCAGCGCGGGGTGGGAGCTGTTTTTT
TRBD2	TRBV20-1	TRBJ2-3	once	CSASPLAGDSFTDTQYF	TGCAGTGCTAGTCCACTAGCGGGGGATTCCTTCACAGATACGCAGTATTTT
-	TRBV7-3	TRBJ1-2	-	CASSPHNLNYGYTF	TGTGCCAGCAGCCCACACAACCTTAACTATGGCTACACCTTC
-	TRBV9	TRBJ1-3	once	CASSVVMEGSGNTIYF	TGTGCCAGCAGCGTAGTAATGGAGGGGTCTGGAAACACCATATATTTT
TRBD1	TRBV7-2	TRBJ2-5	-	CASSLTRTGGLETQYF	TGTGCCAGCAGCTTAACTCGGACAGGGGGCTTGGAGACCCAGTACTTC
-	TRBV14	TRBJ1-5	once	CASSQESRQPQHF	TGTGCCAGCAGCCAAGAAAGCCGGCAGCCCCAGCATTTT
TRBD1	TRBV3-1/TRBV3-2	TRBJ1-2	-	CASSQGGQTYGYTF	TGTGCCAGCAGCCAAGGGGGACAGACTTATGGCTACACCTTC
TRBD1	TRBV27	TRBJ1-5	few	CASSIRDRGNQPQHF	TGTGCCAGCAGTATCCGGGACAGGGGCAATCAGCCCCAGCATTTT
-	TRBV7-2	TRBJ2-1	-	CASSFSGRNYEQFF	TGTGCCAGCAGCTTCTCTGGCAGGAATTATGAGCAGTTCTTC